Listed here are 7 T cell receptor beta chains from one sample, sequenced in a study of blood T cells in healthy people across ages. Primed by a sample-barcoded 5' primer and a J-beta primer mix, a second PCR proceeded for about 7 to 11 cycles. Using its own MiXCR run on the 5' RACE reads, TCRdb lists one record per CDR3 protein. The sample includes fewer than 1,200,000 distinct CDR3 sequences, roughly 24% of them seen just once. The same data also went into a second study, on T cells of mothers and their children.

The sequenced sample consisted of blood. These receptors were obtained from a girl aged 2 to 10 in good health.

The chain has TRBV7-2 and TRBJ1-6, with 8 nucleotides matching TRBD1. The J segment lost 8 bases and the V segment lost 4 bases, leaving 7 bases of the junction unmatched. The CDR3 contains 15 residues. Germline V gene lookup returns CDR1 SGHTA and CDR2 FQGNSA. The CDR3: CASSSGGAGHSPLHF. CDR3 coding DNA: TGTGCCAGCAGCTCAGGGGGCGCGGGACATTCACCCCTCCACTTT.

This clonotype appeared once. V is TRBV20-1 and J is TRBJ2-5; 7 nucleotides agree with TRBD1. This CDR3 is 12 amino acids long. CDR1 is DFQATT, CDR2 SNEGSKA, per germline (reference sequence). The V gene end was trimmed by 5 bases and the J gene end by 5 bases; junction bases not matched to a gene: 5. This chain's CDR3 is CSASTGDETQYF. CDR3 nucleotide sequence: TGCAGTGCTTCTACAGGGGATGAGACCCAGTACTTC.

This clonotype was seen only a few times. The chain carries TRBV4-1 and TRBJ2-2, with D hard to call. The length of the CDR3 is 19 residues. Trimming stripped 1 base from V and 0 bases from J, with 18 bases between. From germline, CDR1 is MGHRA and CDR2 YSYEKL. CDR3 in amino acids: CASSQVKDGVPANTGELFF. The CDR3 DNA sequence: TGCGCCAGCAGCCAAGTTAAAGACGGCGTACCTGCGAACACCGGGGAGCTGTTTTTT.

The J gene is TRBJ1-4, the V gene TRBV29-1; 8 bases line up with TRBD1. CDR1 SQVTM and CDR2 ANQGSEA come from the germline V gene. The CDR3 length is 14 residues. Losses at the gene ends were 4 bases for V and 6 bases for J; bases not matched to a gene: 7. CDR3 in DNA: TGCAGCGTTGGACAGGGGATGGTGGATGAAAAACTGTTTTTT. The encoded protein is CSVGQGMVDEKLFF. Drawing the rest from reference TRBV29-1 and TRBJ1-4, the complete variable domain is SAVISQKPSRDICQRGTSLTIQCQVDSQVTMMFWYRQQPGQSLTLIATANQGSEATYESGFVIDKFPISRPNLTFSTLTVSNMSPEDSSIYLCSVGQGMVDEKLFFGSGTQLSVL.

This clonotype was observed a handful of times. The chain employs TRBV2 and TRBJ2-3; TRBD2 agrees at 7 bases. The CDR3 loop spans 16 amino acids. The germline V gene encodes CDR1 SNHLY and CDR2 FYNNEI. Trimming at V came to 3 bases and at J to 4 bases, leaving 10 bases not matched to a gene. CDR3: CASSDSGGSLSDTQYF. In nucleotides, the CDR3 is TGTGCCAGCAGTGACTCTGGCGGGAGCTTATCAGATACGCAGTATTTT.

The chain carries TRBV29-1 and TRBJ2-2; 8 bases fit TRBD1. The J segment lost 5 bases and the V segment lost 0 bases, leaving 8 bases of the junction unmatched. The germline V gene has CDR1 SQVTM and CDR2 ANQGSEA. The CDR3 contains 16 residues. CDR3 coding DNA: TGCAGCGTTGAAGATCTGGACAGGGTGGGAACCGGGGAGCTGTTTTTT. This gives the protein CSVEDLDRVGTGELFF.

The chain links TRBV28 to TRBJ2-5, with 7 bases fitting TRBD1. The CDR3 is 15 residues long. V trimming: 5 bases; J trimming: 2 bases; junction bases outside the gene matches: 8. Germline V gene sequence: CDR1 MDHEN, CDR2 SYDVKM. DNA of the CDR3: TGTGCCAGCAGTATCCCGGGACAGTCACAAGAGACCCAGTACTTC. As protein: CASSIPGQSQETQYF.